Listed here are 30 T cell receptor beta chains from one sample, sequenced in a study of blood T cell repertoires in COVID-19. Assay: immunoSEQ multiplex PCR; the TCRdb copy retains only in-frame clones and omits some. The sample shows hundreds of thousands of clones, roughly 90% of them seen only once. Sequenced sample: PBMCs or T cells enriched from blood (not recorded which). These receptors were obtained from a man aged 55 to 70 who had recovered from COVID-19.

The rearrangement joins TRBV5-1 to TRBJ1-4; 7 bases match TRBD1. Germline values: CDR1 SGHRS, CDR2 YFSETQ. V shed 5 bases and J 0 bases; nucleotides not matched to a gene: 4. The CDR3 loop spans 15 amino acids. The CDR3, as DNA: TGCGCCAGCAGTACGCAGGGGGCAACTAATGAAAAACTGTTTTTT. Protein product: CASSTQGATNEKLFF.

The table lists this clone with a count of one. The CDR3 protein is CASSQGQGTEAFF. DNA of the CDR3: TGTGCCAGCAGCCAGGGACAGGGGACTGAAGCTTTCTTT. The chain is built from TRBV9 and TRBJ1-1, with TRBD1 identical over 10 bases. The germline V gene encodes CDR1 SGDLS and CDR2 YYNGEE. J gave up 5 bases and V 4 bases, and 2 bases lay outside the gene matches. The length of the CDR3 is 13 residues.

CDR3 in DNA: TGTGCCAGCAGTTACCCCATGGTCGGCGGGTGGGGAGAGACCCAGTACTTC. The encoded protein is CASSYPMVGGWGETQYF. The rearrangement joins TRBV6-2 or TRBV6-3 to TRBJ2-5; D possibly corresponds to TRBD2 (5 bases). Per germline, CDR1 MNHEY and CDR2 SVGEGT. The CDR3 length is 17 residues. V was clipped by 2 bases and J by 4 bases, with 20 bases between them.

This sequence joins TRBV4-3 and TRBJ2-5; 11 bases agree with TRBD2. With 0 bases clipped from V and 2 bases from J, the junction kept 5 bases outside the gene matches. The CDR3 is 17 residues long. Germline lookup yields CDR1 LGHNA and CDR2 YSLEER. The CDR3 sequence is CASSQDRLAGGQETQYF. As DNA, the CDR3 is TGCGCCAGCAGCCAAGATAGGCTAGCGGGGGGACAAGAGACCCAGTACTTC.

The gene calls are TRBV5-1 and TRBJ2-7; 10 nucleotides match TRBD2. Losses at the gene ends were 0 bases for V and 7 bases for J; bases not matched to a gene: 7. CDR3 length: 15 amino acids. CDR1 and CDR2 (germline): SGHRS, YFSETQ. The CDR3 nucleotides read TGCGCCAGCAGCTTGGATCTAGCGGGAGCAGGTGAGCAGTACTTC. Translating it yields CASSLDLAGAGEQYF.

The V gene is TRBV5-1, the J gene TRBJ2-7, with a tentative D call TRBD1 (5 bases). Germline lookup yields CDR1 SGHRS and CDR2 YFSETQ. The CDR3 is 15 residues long. V dropped 3 bases and J dropped 2 bases, with 15 bases sitting between them. The CDR3 sequence: CASSSTAGSPYEQYF. CDR3 bases: TGCGCCAGCAGCTCCACGGCAGGGTCACCCTACGAGCAGTACTTC.

This chain uses TRBV28 with TRBJ1-2; tentative D call: TRBD1 (6 bases). CDR3 length: 15 amino acids. Trimming took 7 bases from V and 4 from J, leaving 19 bases between them. Germline-derived CDR1 and CDR2 are MDHEN and SYDVKM. CDR3 loop: CASIPGGGPSYGYTF. In nucleotides, the CDR3 is TGTGCCAGCATCCCGGGAGGGGGGCCCAGCTATGGCTACACCTTC.

The genes are TRBV11-2 and TRBJ2-5; no clear D gene. Trimming cost V 5 bases and J 2 bases, with 9 bases left between them. The CDR3 spans 13 residues. Germline CDR1 is SGHAT and CDR2 is FQNNGV. The CDR3 sequence is CASSLLFQETQYF. CDR3 coding DNA: TGTGCCAGCAGCCTCCTCTTTCAAGAGACCCAGTACTTC.

This chain links TRBV11-2 with TRBJ1-1; D gene ambiguous. The germline gives CDR1 SGHAT, CDR2 FQNNGV. The CDR3 totals 13 residues. V lost 3 bases and J lost 1, with 6 bases in between. The CDR3 DNA reads as TGTGCCAGCAGCTTTTTCCGGAACACTGAAGCTTTCTTT. It encodes CASSFFRNTEAFF.

The chain couples TRBV4-3 to TRBJ1-3, with TRBD1 matching over 9 bases. Germline-derived CDR1 and CDR2 are LGHNA and YSLEER. The CDR3 is 14 residues long. The trim removed 4 bases at V and 5 bases at J, leaving 3 bases unmatched. DNA of the CDR3: TGCGCCAGCAGCCCTGGACAGGGGCGAAACACCATATATTTT. Amino acid sequence: CASSPGQGRNTIYF.

V is TRBV5-5 and J is TRBJ1-6; TRBD1 matches 11 bases. This CDR3 region has 15 residues. The J segment lost 9 bases and the V segment lost 4 bases, leaving 6 bases of the junction unmatched. CDR1 SGHKS and CDR2 YYEKEE come from the germline V gene (reference sequence). The CDR3 reads CASSVPGQGVSPLHF. In nucleotides, the CDR3 is TGTGCCAGCAGCGTACCGGGACAGGGGGTTTCACCCCTCCACTTT.

The V call is TRBV9, the J call TRBJ2-1; 10 bases are a match to TRBD2. The V gene's germline CDR1 is SGDLS and CDR2 YYNGEE. V gave up 2 bases and J gave up 4 bases; unmatched junction bases: 9. The length of the CDR3 is 17 residues. Here the CDR3 DNA reads TGTGCCAGCAGCGTCCTAGGTAGCGGGAGGTTTTACAATGAGCAGTTCTTC. Its translation: CASSVLGSGRFYNEQFF.

The rearrangement joins TRBV12-3 or TRBV12-4 to TRBJ1-1; D gene unclear. The CDR3 spans 12 residues. Trimming removed 4 bases from V and 2 bases from J, with 5 bases in between. CDR3 bases: TGTGCCAGCAGTTCAGGAAACACTGAAGCTTTCTTT. It yields the protein CASSSGNTEAFF.

The DNA for the CDR3 is TGTGCCAGCAATCCCGGGAGAGCCGGGGAGCTGTTTTTT. Amino acids: CASNPGRAGELFF. The chain is built from TRBV7-9 and TRBJ2-2; D might be TRBD2 (6 bases). Germline-derived CDR1 and CDR2 are SEHNR and FQNEAQ (reference sequence). Trimming removed 7 bases from V and 6 bases from J, with 12 bases in between. This CDR3 is built from 13 residues.

This clone was picked up one time. The CDR3 here is CATSDGVQPQHF. CDR3 DNA: TGTGCCACCAGTGATGGAGTTCAGCCCCAGCATTTT. The V call is TRBV24-1, the J call TRBJ1-5; no firm D call. The V end lost 3 bases, the J end lost 6 bases, and 5 bases lay between the germline ends. The CDR3 has 12 residues. Germline V gene data show CDR1 as KGHDR and CDR2 as SFDVKD.

V usage is TRBV25-1 and J usage is TRBJ1-3, with D possibly TRBD1 on 5 matching bases. V was pared by 4 bases and J by 2 bases, with 6 bases between. The CDR3 contains 13 residues. The germline gives CDR1 MGHDK, CDR2 SYGVNS. The CDR3 sequence is CASSAGAGNTIYF. CDR3 in DNA: TGTGCCAGCAGTGCGGGGGCTGGAAACACCATATATTTT.

The chain carries TRBV18 and TRBJ1-4; D is perhaps TRBD1 (6 bases). V lost 3 bases and J lost 0, with 11 bases in between. There are 16 residues in the CDR3. The germline V gene encodes CDR1 KGHSH and CDR2 LQKENI. The chain's CDR3 is CASSPGTLATNEKLFF. The CDR3 DNA sequence: TGTGCCAGCTCACCCGGGACACTGGCAACTAATGAAAAACTGTTTTTT.

The gene calls are TRBV6-5 and TRBJ1-6; D gene unclear. Per the germline V gene, CDR1 is MNHEY and CDR2 is SVGAGI. V was pared by 10 bases and J by 2 bases, with 15 bases between. CDR3 length: 15 amino acids. The CDR3 sequence: CATGEGYAYNSPLHF. The CDR3 bases are TGTGCCACTGGGGAGGGTTACGCCTATAATTCACCCCTCCACTTT.

The chain's CDR3 is CASSGGSGRSYNEQFF. CDR3 in DNA: TGCGCCAGCAGCGGGGGGAGCGGGAGATCCTACAATGAGCAGTTCTTC. J is TRBJ2-1 and V is TRBV5-1; 8 bases map to TRBD2. Per the germline V gene, CDR1 is SGHRS and CDR2 is YFSETQ. This CDR3 has 16 amino acids. V lost 4 bases and J lost 1; bases outside the gene matches: 7. The full variable domain, completed using reference TRBV5-1 and TRBJ2-1, is KAGVTQTPRYLIKTRGQQVTLSCSPISGHRSVSWYQQTPGQGLQFLFEYFSETQRNKGNFPGRFSGRQFSNSRSEMNVSTLELGDSALYLCASSGGSGRSYNEQFFGPGTRLTVL.

The chain combines TRBV20-1 with TRBJ1-1; D gene ambiguous. Germline CDR1 is DFQATT and CDR2 is SNEGSKA (reference sequence). The ends were cut back, 6 bases at V and 1 base at J, with 6 bases in the middle. The CDR3 loop spans 11 amino acids. The CDR3: CSARENTEAFF. The CDR3 region has the DNA TGCAGTGCGAGGGAGAACACTGAAGCTTTCTTT.

The genes are TRBV29-1 and TRBJ1-2, with 9 positions matching TRBD1. This CDR3 comprises 13 residues. From germline, CDR1 is SQVTM and CDR2 ANQGSEA. J lost 7 bases, V lost 6 bases, and 9 bases had no gene match. The CDR3 DNA reads as TGCAGCGTGAGGGGGGACAGGGCGGGTGGCTACACCTTC. Translating it yields CSVRGDRAGGYTF.

This chain links TRBV24-1 with TRBJ2-1; 12 nucleotides align to TRBD2. With 1 base clipped from V and 6 bases from J, the junction kept 6 bases outside the gene matches. CDR3 size: 17 residues. The germline CDR1 and CDR2 sequences are KGHDR and SFDVKD. The CDR3 region is CATSDFSTSGSLNEQFF. The CDR3 DNA reads as TGTGCCACCAGTGATTTTTCGACTAGCGGGAGTCTCAATGAGCAGTTCTTC.

The count of this clone is one. CDR3 coding DNA: TGTGCCATCATGAGGACAGGGGGAGGGCACGAGCAGTACTTC. It yields the protein CAIMRTGGGHEQYF. This chain uses TRBV10-3 with TRBJ2-7, with 10 bases matching TRBD1. In germline, CDR1 is ENHRY, CDR2 SYGVKD. Unmatched junction bases numbered 8, after V lost 7 bases and J lost 5 bases. The CDR3 spans 14 residues.

The chain uses TRBV30 and TRBJ1-5; a possible D gene is TRBD1 (6 bases). Deletions cut 5 bases from V and 3 bases from J, with 8 bases between. Germline V gene sequence: CDR1 GTSNPN, CDR2 SVGIG (reference sequence). The CDR3 spans 12 residues. The CDR3 coding sequence is TGTGCCTGGGACAGGCTCAATCAGCCCCAGCATTTT. Translated, it gives CAWDRLNQPQHF.

The chain links TRBV2 to TRBJ2-7, with 10 bases lining up with TRBD2. CDR1 is SNHLY and CDR2 is FYNNEI in the germline V gene. CDR3 length: 13 residues. Germline trimming cut 8 bases from V and 4 bases from J; bases unmatched to any gene: 5. As DNA, the CDR3 is TGTGCCAGCTCTCTAGCGGGAGAGTACGAGCAGTACTTC. Amino acids: CASSLAGEYEQYF.

The CDR3 spells CATSDNLGTGGTAGANVLTF. CDR3 DNA: TGTGCCACCAGTGATAACCTCGGGACAGGGGGCACTGCTGGGGCCAACGTCCTGACTTTC. The genes are TRBV24-1 and TRBJ2-6; 12 bases map to TRBD1. CDR1 is KGHDR and CDR2 is SFDVKD in the germline V gene. V lost 3 bases, J lost 2 bases, and 10 bases stayed unmatched. This CDR3 has 20 residues.

The rearrangement links TRBV5-4 to TRBJ1-1; tentatively, D is TRBD1 (5 bases). CDR3 length: 13 residues. Germline values: CDR1 SGHNT, CDR2 YYREEE (reference sequence). V lost 2 bases to trimming and J lost 1 base, with 6 bases between them. The CDR3: CASSFGGNTEAFF. The CDR3 nucleotides read TGTGCCAGCAGCTTCGGGGGGAACACTGAAGCTTTCTTT.

This clone appeared a single time. This chain connects TRBV2 to TRBJ2-5; 7 bases agree with TRBD2. This CDR3 spans 15 amino acids. The germline gives CDR1 SNHLY, CDR2 FYNNEI. J was trimmed by 0 bases and V by 10 bases; bases with no gene match: 11. The CDR3 sequence is CATNSEAGNQETQYF. The CDR3 region has the DNA TGTGCCACCAACTCGGAAGCGGGGAACCAAGAGACCCAGTACTTC.

The CDR3 is CAISEDSPANYGYTF. In DNA, the CDR3 is TGTGCCATCAGTGAGGACAGCCCAGCTAACTATGGCTACACCTTC. This sequence joins TRBV10-3 and TRBJ1-2, with D maybe TRBD1 (5 bases). Trimming removed 2 bases at V and 0 bases at J, with 10 bases between. Germline V gene data show CDR1 as ENHRY and CDR2 as SYGVKD. CDR3 length equals 15 residues.

About this clone: The identical CDR3 is also encoded by other nucleotide sequences in the sample. The V gene is TRBV28, the J gene TRBJ1-4; D is ambiguous. This CDR3 has 14 residues. Trimming pared 3 bases from V and 5 bases from J, leaving 10 bases between. The germline V gene encodes CDR1 MDHEN and CDR2 SYDVKM. The CDR3 spells CASSFRLVNEKLFF. In DNA, the CDR3 is TGTGCCAGCAGTTTTCGACTGGTGAATGAAAAACTGTTTTTT. Variable domain in full (rest from reference TRBV28 and TRBJ1-4): DVKVTQSSRYLVKRTGEKVFLECVQDMDHENMFWYRQDPGLGLRLIYFSYDVKMKEKGDIPEGYSVSREKKERFSLILESASTNQTSMYLCASSFRLVNEKLFFGSGTQLSVL.